This T cell receptor beta chain emerged from a study of siplizumab effects on memory and regulatory T cells. This table comes from immunoSEQ multiplex PCR, and its TCRdb copy is limited to in-frame clones, with some not included. The sample records 3,500 or so clones, 45% to 55% being singletons. The trim removed 2 bases at V and 0 bases at J, leaving 6 bases unmatched. The CDR3 contains 16 residues. In germline, CDR1 is KGHSH, CDR2 LQKENI. Turning to this clone: Its cognate antigen is unknown.

Coculturing was carried out on the mixed lymphocyte reaction cells. It lasted 6 to 7 days and was done at 37°C. This rearrangement joins TRBV18 to TRBJ2-7, with TRBD1 matching 8 bases. The source of this sequence is a human donor in good health; the cells came from an allogeneic mixed lymphocyte reaction. The sequenced sample consisted of CFSE-low (dividing) CD4+ T cells sorted from an allogeneic mixed lymphocyte reaction. Here the CDR3 reads CASSPSGTGNSYEQYF. The CDR3 region has the DNA TGTGCCAGCTCACCATCCGGGACAGGCAACTCCTACGAGCAGTACTTC. The whole variable domain, remainder taken from reference TRBV18 and TRBJ2-7, is NAGVMQNPRHLVRRRGQEARLRCSPMKGHSHVYWYRQLPEEGLKFMVYLQKENIIDESGMPKERFSAEFPKEGPSILRIQQVVRGDSAAYFCASSPSGTGNSYEQYFGPGTRLTVT.